Listed here is a single TCR beta chain. Following RNA extraction, reverse transcription yielded cDNA that acted as the sequencing template. Some clones are missing from TCRdb's copy, which holds only in-frame ones; the method was immunoSEQ multiplex PCR. The sample holds fewer than 250,000 clones, 55% to 70% seen once. Treatment meaning: oral pan-JAK inhibitor, 5-10 mg twice daily. This sample is drawn from a study of CD8+ T cells in alopecia areata. Specimen: CD4+ T cells sorted from blood, collected at week 4, from a patient treated with tofacitinib. This clonotype was sampled from a human donor with alopecia areata.

The CDR3 DNA is TGTGCCAGCTCACCCCCATCCTCCGGGGCTTTCTTT. Translation: CASSPPSSGAFF. V gene TRBV18 combines with J gene TRBJ1-1; D remains unclear. Between the trimmed V and J ends, which lost 3 bases and 11 bases, there was a span of 13 bases. CDR1 is KGHSH and CDR2 is LQKENI in the germline V gene. This CDR3 is 12 amino acids long.